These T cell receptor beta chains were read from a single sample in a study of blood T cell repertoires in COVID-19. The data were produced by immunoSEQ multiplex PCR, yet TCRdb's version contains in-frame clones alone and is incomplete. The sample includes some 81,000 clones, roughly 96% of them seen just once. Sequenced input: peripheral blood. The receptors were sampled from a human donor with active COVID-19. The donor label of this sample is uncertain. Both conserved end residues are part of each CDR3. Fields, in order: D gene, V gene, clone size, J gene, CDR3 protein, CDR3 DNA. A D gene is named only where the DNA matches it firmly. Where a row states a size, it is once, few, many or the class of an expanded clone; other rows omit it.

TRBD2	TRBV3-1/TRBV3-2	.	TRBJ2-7	CASSPTRGLASHEQYF	TGTGCCAGCAGCCCGACTCGGGGACTAGCGTCCCACGAGCAGTACTTC
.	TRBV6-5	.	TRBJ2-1	CASTTSPKYNEQFF	TGTGCCAGCACGACTAGTCCGAAATACAATGAGCAGTTCTTC
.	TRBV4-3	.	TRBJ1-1	CASSQEYPSGGWGTEAFF	TGCGCCAGCAGCCAAGAGTATCCTTCGGGGGGATGGGGCACTGAAGCTTTCTTT
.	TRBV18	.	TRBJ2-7	CASSPGLLYEQYF	TGTGCCAGCTCACCGGGACTCCTCTACGAGCAGTACTTC
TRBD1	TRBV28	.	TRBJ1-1	CASSSAGQGTTEAFF	TGTGCCAGCAGTTCCGCGGGACAGGGGACCACTGAAGCTTTCTTT
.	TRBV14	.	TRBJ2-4	CASSQGGGTFVAKNIQYF	TGTGCCAGCAGCCAAGGAGGTGGCACTTTCGTAGCCAAAAACATTCAGTACTTC
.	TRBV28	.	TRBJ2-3	CASSGPLESTDTQYF	TGTGCCAGCAGTGGGCCCCTTGAGTCTACAGATACGCAGTATTTT
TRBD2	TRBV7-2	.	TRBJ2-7	CASSWTSGTYEQYF	TGTGCCAGCAGCTGGACTAGCGGGACCTACGAGCAGTACTTC
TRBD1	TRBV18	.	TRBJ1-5	CASSPPTGGWDQPQHF	TGTGCCAGCTCACCACCTACAGGGGGCTGGGATCAGCCCCAGCATTTT
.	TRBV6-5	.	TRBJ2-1	CASSYSDLLGNEQFF	TGTGCCAGCAGTTACTCCGATTTACTAGGCAATGAGCAGTTCTTC
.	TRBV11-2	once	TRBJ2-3	CASSFEGGSTDTQYF	TGTGCCAGCAGCTTCGAGGGGGGGAGCACAGATACGCAGTATTTT
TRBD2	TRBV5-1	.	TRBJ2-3	CASSERTSREDTQYF	TGCGCCAGCAGCGAACGGACTAGCAGGGAAGATACGCAGTATTTT
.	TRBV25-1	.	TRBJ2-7	CASSPPGVHEQYF	TGTGCCAGCAGTCCCCCGGGAGTCCACGAGCAGTACTTC
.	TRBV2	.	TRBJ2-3	CASSELGRTDTQYF	TGTGCCAGCAGTGAGCTGGGCCGCACAGATACGCAGTATTTT
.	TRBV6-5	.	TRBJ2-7	CASSYVRGTLSYEQYF	TGTGCCAGCAGTTACGTAAGGGGCACCCTCTCCTACGAGCAGTACTTC
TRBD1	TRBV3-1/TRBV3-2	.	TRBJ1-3	CASSQITGGSGNTIYF	TGTGCCAGCAGCCAGATAACAGGGGGATCTGGAAACACCATATATTTT
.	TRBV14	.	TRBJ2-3	CASSQGANTQYF	TGTGCCAGCAGCCAAGGGGCTAATACGCAGTATTTT
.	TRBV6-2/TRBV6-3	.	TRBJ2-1	CASSPTPLASSNEQFF	TGTGCCAGCAGCCCCACCCCCCTCGCTAGCAGCAATGAGCAGTTCTTC
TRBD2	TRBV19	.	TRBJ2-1	CASSSGRNNEQFF	TGTGCCAGTAGTAGCGGGAGAAACAATGAGCAGTTCTTC
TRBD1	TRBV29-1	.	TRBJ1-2	CSVEPGQGVGGYTF	TGCAGCGTTGAACCCGGACAGGGCGTAGGTGGCTACACCTTC
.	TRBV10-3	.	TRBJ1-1	CAISETRAEAFF	TGTGCCATCAGTGAGACGAGGGCGGAAGCTTTCTTT
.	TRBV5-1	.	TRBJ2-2	CASSFFTVGGRTGELFF	TGCGCCAGCAGCTTCTTCACGGTCGGGGGGCGCACCGGGGAGCTGTTTTTT
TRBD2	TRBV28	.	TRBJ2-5	CASSSPLSGRWETQYF	TGTGCCAGCAGTTCCCCCCTTAGCGGGAGGTGGGAGACCCAGTACTTC